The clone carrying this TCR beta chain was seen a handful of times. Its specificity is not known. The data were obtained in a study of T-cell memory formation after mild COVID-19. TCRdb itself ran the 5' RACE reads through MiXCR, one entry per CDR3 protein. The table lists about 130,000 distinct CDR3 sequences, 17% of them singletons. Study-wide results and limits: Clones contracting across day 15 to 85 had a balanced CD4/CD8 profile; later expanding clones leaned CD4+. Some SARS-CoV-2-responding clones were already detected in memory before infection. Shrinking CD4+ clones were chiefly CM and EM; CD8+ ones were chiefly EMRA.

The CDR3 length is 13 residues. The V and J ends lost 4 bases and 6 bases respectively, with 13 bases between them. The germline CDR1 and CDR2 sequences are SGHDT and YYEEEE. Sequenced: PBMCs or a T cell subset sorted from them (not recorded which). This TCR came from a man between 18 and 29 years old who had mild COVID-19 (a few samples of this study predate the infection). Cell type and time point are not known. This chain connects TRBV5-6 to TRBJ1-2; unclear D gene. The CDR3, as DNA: TGTGCCAGCAGCCGTGAGGAACCCAATGGCTACACCTTC. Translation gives CASSREEPNGYTF.